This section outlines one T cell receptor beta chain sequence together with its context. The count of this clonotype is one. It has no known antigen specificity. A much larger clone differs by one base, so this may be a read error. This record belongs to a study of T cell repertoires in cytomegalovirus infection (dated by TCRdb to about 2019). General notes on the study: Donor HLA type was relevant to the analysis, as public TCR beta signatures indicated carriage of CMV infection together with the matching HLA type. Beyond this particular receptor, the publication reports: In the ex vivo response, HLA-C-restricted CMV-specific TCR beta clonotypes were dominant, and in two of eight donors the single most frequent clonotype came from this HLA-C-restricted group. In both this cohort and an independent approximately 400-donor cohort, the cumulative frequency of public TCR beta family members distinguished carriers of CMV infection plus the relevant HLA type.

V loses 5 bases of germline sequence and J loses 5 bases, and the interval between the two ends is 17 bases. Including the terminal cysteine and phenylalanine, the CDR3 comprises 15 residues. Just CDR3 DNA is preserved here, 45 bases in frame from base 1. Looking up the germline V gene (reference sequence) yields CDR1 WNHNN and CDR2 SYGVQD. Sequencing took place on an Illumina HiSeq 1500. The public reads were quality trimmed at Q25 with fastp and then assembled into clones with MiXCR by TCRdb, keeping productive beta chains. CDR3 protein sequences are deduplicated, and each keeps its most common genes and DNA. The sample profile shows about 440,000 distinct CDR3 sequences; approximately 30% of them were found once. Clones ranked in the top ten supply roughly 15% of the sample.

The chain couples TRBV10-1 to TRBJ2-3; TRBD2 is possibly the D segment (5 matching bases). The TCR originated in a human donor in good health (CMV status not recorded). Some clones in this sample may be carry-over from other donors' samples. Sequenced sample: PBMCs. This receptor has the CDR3 CASSHGPGGRDTQYF. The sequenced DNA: TGCGCCAGCAGTCACGGGCCCGGAGGCAGAGATACGCAGTATTTT.